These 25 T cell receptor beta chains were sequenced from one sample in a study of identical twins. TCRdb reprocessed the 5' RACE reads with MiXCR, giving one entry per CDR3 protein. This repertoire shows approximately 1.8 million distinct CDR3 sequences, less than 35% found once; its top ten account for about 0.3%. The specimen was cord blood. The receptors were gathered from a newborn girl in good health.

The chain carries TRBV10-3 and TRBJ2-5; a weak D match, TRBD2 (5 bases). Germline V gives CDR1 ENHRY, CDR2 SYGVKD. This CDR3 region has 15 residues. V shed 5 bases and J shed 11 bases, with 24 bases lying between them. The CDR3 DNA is TGTGCCATCAGTCGGACTCCGTCGGGCTACAATGAGCAGTACTTC. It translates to CAISRTPSGYNEQYF.

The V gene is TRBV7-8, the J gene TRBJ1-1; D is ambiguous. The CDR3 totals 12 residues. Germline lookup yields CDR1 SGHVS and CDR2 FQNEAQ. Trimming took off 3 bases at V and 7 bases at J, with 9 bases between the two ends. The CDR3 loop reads CASSLPRNEAFF. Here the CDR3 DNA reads TGTGCCAGCAGCTTGCCACGGAATGAAGCTTTCTTT.

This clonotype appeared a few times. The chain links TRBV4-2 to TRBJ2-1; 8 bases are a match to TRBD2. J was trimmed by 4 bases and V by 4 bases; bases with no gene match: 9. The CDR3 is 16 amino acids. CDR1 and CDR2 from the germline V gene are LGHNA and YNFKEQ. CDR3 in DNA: TGTGCCAGCAGCCTCTTCGGGACTAGTATTTACAATGAGCAGTTCTTC. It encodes CASSLFGTSIYNEQFF.

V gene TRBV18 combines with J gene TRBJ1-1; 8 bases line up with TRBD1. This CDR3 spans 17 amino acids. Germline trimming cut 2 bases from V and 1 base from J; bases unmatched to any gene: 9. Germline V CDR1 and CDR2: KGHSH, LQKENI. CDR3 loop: CASSPMGDRGPNTEAFF. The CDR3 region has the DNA TGTGCCAGCTCACCAATGGGCGACAGGGGCCCGAACACTGAAGCTTTCTTT.

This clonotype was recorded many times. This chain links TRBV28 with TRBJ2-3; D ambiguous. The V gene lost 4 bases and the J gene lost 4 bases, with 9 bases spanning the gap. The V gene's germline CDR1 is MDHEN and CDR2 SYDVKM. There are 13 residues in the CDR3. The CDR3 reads CASSSVAPDTQYF. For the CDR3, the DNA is TGTGCCAGCAGTTCGGTCGCTCCAGATACGCAGTATTTT. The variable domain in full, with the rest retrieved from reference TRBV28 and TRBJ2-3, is DVKVTQSSRYLVKRTGEKVFLECVQDMDHENMFWYRQDPGLGLRLIYFSYDVKMKEKGDIPEGYSVSREKKERFSLILESASTNQTSMYLCASSSVAPDTQYFGPGTRLTVL.

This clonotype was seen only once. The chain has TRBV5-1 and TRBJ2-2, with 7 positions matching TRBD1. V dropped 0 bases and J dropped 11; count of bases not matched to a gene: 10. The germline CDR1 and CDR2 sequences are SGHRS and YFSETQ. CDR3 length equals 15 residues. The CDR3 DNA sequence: TGCGCCAGCAGCTTGGAATGGGTCGGGGACAGCGAGCTGTTTTTT. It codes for CASSLEWVGDSELFF.

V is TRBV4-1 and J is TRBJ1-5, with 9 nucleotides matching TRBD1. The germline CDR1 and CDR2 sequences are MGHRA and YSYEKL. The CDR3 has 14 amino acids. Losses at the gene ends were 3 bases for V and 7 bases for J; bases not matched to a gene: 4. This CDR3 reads CASSQTGTGQPQHF. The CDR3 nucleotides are TGCGCCAGCAGCCAGACAGGGACAGGGCAGCCCCAGCATTTT.

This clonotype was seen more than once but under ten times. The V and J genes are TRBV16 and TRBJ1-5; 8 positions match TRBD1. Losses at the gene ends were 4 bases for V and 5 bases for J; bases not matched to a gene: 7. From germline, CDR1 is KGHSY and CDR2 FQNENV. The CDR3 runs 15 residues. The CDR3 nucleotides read TGTGCCAGCAGCCTTGGGACAGGAGACTATCAGCCCCAGCATTTT. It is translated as CASSLGTGDYQPQHF.

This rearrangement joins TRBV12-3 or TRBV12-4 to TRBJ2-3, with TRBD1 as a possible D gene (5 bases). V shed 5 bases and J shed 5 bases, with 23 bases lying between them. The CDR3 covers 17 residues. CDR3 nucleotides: TGTGCCAGCAGTCCATTCGGCAGGGCGAGGTTGGGAGATACGCAGTATTTT. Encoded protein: CASSPFGRARLGDTQYF.

CDR3 sequence (DNA): TGTGCCACACGCGTTGGGGGCGAGGATGAAAAACTGTTTTTT. It yields the protein CATRVGGEDEKLFF. The chain employs TRBV24-1 and TRBJ1-4; D may be TRBD1 (6 bases). The V gene's germline CDR1 is KGHDR and CDR2 SFDVKD. The germline V and J ends were trimmed by 10 bases and 6 bases, with 17 bases remaining between them. CDR3 length: 14 residues.

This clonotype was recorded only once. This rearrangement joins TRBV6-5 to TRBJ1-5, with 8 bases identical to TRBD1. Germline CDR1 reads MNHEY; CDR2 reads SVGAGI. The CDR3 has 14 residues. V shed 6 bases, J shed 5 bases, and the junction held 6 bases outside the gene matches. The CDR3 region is CASSRDRKYQPQHF. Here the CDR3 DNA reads TGTGCCAGCAGCCGGGACAGGAAGTATCAGCCCCAGCATTTT.

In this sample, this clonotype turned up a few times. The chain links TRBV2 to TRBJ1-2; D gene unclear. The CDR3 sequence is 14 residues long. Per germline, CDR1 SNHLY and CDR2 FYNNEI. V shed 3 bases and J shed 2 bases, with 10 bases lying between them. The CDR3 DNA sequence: TGTGCCAGCAGTGAGATTCGGGCCAACTATGGCTACACCTTC. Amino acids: CASSEIRANYGYTF.

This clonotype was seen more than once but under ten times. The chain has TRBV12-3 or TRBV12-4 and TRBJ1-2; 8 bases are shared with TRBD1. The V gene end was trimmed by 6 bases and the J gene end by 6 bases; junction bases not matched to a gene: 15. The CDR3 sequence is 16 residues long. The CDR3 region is CASRTGTGIPMDGYTF. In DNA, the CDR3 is TGTGCCAGCAGGACAGGGACAGGTATTCCTATGGATGGCTACACCTTC.

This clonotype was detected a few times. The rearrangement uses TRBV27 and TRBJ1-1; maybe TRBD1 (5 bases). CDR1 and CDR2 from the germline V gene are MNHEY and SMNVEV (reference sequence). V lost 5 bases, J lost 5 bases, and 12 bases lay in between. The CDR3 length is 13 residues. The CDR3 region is CASSRRGVTEAFF. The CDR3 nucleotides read TGTGCCAGCAGTAGAAGGGGTGTTACTGAAGCTTTCTTT.

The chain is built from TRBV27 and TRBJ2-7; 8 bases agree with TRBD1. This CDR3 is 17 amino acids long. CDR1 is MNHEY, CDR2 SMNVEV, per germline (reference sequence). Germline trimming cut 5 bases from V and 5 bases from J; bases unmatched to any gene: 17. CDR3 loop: CASSAPRGPKTGNEQYF. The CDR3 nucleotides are TGTGCCAGCAGTGCCCCCAGGGGGCCAAAAACCGGGAACGAGCAGTACTTC.

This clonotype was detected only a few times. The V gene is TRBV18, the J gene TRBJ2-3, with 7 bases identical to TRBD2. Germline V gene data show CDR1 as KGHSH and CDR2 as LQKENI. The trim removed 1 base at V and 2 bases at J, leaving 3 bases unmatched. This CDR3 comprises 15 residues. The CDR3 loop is CASSPQLADTDTQYF. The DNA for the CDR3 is TGTGCCAGCTCACCACAGCTAGCGGACACAGATACGCAGTATTTT.

As DNA, the CDR3 is TGTGCCACCAGCAGAGATCGGGGTTGGAACATTCAGTACTTC. This sequence encodes CATSRDRGWNIQYF. This chain joins TRBV15 and TRBJ2-7; possibly TRBD2 for D (5 bases). Near its end, the DNA agrees better with TRBJ2-4, so the J call may be wrong. The CDR3 totals 14 residues. Germline-derived CDR1 and CDR2 are LNHNV and YYDKDF (reference sequence).

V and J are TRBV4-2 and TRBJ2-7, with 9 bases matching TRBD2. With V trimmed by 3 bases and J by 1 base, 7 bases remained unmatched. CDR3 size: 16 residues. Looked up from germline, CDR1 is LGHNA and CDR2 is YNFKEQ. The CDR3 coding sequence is TGTGCCAGCAGCCACCCGGGTAGCGGGGGTTCCTACGAGCAGTACTTC. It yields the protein CASSHPGSGGSYEQYF.

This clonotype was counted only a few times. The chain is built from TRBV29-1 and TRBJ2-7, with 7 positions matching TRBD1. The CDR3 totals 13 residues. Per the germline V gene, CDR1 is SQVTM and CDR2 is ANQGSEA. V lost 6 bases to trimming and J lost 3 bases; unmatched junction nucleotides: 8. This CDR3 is CSVRTGVDYEQYF. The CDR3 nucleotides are TGCAGCGTACGGACAGGAGTGGACTACGAGCAGTACTTC.

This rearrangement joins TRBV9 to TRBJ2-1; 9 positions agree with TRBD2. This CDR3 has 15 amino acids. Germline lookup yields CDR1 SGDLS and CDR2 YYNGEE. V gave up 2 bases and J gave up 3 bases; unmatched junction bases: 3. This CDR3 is CASSVASGDYNEQFF. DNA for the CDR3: TGTGCCAGCAGCGTGGCTAGCGGGGACTACAATGAGCAGTTCTTC.

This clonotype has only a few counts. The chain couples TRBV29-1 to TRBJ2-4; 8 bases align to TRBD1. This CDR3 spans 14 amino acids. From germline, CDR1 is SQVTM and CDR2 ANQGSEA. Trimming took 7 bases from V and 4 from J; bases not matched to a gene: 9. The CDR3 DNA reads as TGCAGCGCCGAAACAGGGGGGTCAAAAAACATTCAGTACTTC. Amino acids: CSAETGGSKNIQYF. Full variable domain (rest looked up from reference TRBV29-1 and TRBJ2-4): SAVISQKPSRDICQRGTSLTIQCQVDSQVTMMFWYRQQPGQSLTLIATANQGSEATYESGFVIDKFPISRPNLTFSTLTVSNMSPEDSSIYLCSAETGGSKNIQYFGAGTRLSVL.

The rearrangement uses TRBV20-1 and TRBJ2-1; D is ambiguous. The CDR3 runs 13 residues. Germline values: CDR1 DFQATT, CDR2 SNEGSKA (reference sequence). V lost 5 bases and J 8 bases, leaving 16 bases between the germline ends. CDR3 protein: CSALQPPHDEQFF. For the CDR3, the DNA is TGCAGTGCTCTACAGCCACCTCACGATGAGCAGTTCTTC.

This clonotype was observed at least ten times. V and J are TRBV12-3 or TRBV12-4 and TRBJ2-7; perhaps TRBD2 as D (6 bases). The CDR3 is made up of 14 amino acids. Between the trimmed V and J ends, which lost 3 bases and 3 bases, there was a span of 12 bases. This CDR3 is CASSFRLASYEQYF. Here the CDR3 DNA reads TGTGCCAGCAGTTTTAGGCTAGCGAGCTACGAGCAGTACTTC.

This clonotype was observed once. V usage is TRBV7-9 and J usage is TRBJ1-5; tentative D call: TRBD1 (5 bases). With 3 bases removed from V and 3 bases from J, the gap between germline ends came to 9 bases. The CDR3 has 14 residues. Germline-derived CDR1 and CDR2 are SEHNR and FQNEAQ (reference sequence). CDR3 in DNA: TGTGCCAGCAGCTTCAGAGGGGTCAATCAGCCCCAGCATTTT. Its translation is CASSFRGVNQPQHF.

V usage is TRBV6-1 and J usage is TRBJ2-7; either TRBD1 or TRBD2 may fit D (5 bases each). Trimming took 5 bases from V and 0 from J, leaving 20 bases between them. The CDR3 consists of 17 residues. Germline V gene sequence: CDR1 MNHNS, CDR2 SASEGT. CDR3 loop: CASSLFGGTVSSYEQYF. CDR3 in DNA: TGTGCCAGCAGTCTATTTGGTGGGACCGTAAGCTCCTACGAGCAGTACTTC.